This is a list of T cell receptor beta chains from one sample in a study of T-cell memory formation after mild COVID-19. TCRdb reprocessed the 5' RACE reads via MiXCR and lists one record per CDR3 protein. The sample includes approximately 300,000 distinct CDR3 sequences, 8.2% seen only once; the top ten take approximately 22%. The sample taken for sequencing was PBMCs or a T cell subset sorted from them (not recorded which). The receptor source for this set is a man between 18 and 29 years old who had mild COVID-19 (a few samples of this study predate the infection). Cell type and time point are not known. Both conserved end residues are part of each CDR3.

v_gene,CDR3aa
TRBV7-3,CASSLTGEVGNTQYF
TRBV7-2,CASSEYAGSPLHF
TRBV7-9,CASTHGGNEQFF
TRBV12-3/TRBV12-4,CASSLIAGGLGNTQYF
TRBV7-3,CASSLMAEETQYF
TRBV28,CASSDRGLSGNTIYF
TRBV6-2/TRBV6-3,CASRPRAGAYEQYF
TRBV9,CASSLSGGANVLTF
TRBV5-1,CASSSSGGDQPQHF
TRBV7-9,CASTEGGTDTQYF
TRBV5-1,CASSSRRVSGELFF
TRBV7-2,CASSLAGLLPLHF
TRBV20-1,CSASGGYTDTQYF
TRBV6-5,CASSYPRNPASENTGELFF
TRBV29-1,CSVAFEPTNEKLFF
TRBV19,CASSDRRRSEQYF
TRBV7-6,CASSLAAGGSEQFF
TRBV20-1,CSGKQDLNGYGYTF
TRBV20-1,CSARGTGTYEQYF
TRBV11-3,CASSPRGGGELFF
TRBV24-1,CATRGGYTF
TRBV20-1,CSAPPAEWADTQYF
TRBV6-4,CASSRRTVPFSYEQYF
TRBV28,CASSRGHARETQYF
TRBV4-1,CASSQVQSAGGDEKLFF
TRBV3-1,CASSLSLAGGADTQYF
TRBV27,CASSPWATRGEKLFF
TRBV2,CASGQGQTSEETQYF
TRBV18,CASSLRTGGDYNEQFF
TRBV6-5,CASSYSPGAGDTQYF
TRBV2,CASSEMASGARTKNIQYF
TRBV6-2/TRBV6-3,CASSYERNQPQHF
TRBV4-3,CASSQDYNVRIQYF